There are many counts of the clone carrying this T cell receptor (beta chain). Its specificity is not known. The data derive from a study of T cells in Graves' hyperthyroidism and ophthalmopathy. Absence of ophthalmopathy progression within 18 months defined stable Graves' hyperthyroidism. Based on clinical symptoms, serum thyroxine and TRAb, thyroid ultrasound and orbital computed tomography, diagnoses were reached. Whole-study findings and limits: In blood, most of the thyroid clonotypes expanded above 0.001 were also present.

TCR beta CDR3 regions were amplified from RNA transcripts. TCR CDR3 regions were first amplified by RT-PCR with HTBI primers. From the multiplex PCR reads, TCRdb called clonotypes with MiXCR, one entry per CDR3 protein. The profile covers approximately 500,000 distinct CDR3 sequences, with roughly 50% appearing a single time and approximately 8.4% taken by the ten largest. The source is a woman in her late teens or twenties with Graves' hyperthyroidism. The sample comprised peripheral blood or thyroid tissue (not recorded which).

The CDR3 bases are TGTGCCAGCAGGGAAATGGGGGGCTACACCTTC. Protein: CASREMGGYTF. The chain recombines TRBV2 with TRBJ1-2; D is undetermined. The CDR3 extends over 11 amino acids. The V end was cut by 6 bases, the J end by 8 bases, with 10 bases between. Germline V gives CDR1 SNHLY, CDR2 FYNNEI.